This record looks at one TCR beta chain sequence and its context. This entry comes from a study of shared clonotypes between healthy human individuals. Sequencing was performed with immunoSEQ multiplex PCR; in TCRdb, only in-frame clones are kept and a portion is missing. The table lists around 2.1 million clones, almost 96% of them singletons. The CDR3 covers 14 residues. Trimming removed 3 bases at V and 7 bases at J, with 15 bases between. Germline V gene lookup returns CDR1 LNHDA and CDR2 SQIVND (reference sequence). The specimen sequenced was naive CD4+ T cells sorted from blood. The subset is: CD45RA+ positively selected. The sequence was collected from a man younger than 35 in good health. V and J are TRBV19 and TRBJ1-2; D possibly corresponds to TRBD1 (6 bases). The CDR3 here is CASSITRGGGGYTF. The CDR3 nucleotides are TGTGCCAGTAGTATCACCCGTGGGGGCGGTGGCTACACCTTC.